These 9 T cell receptor beta chains share one sample of origin, sequenced in a study of control samples from healthy donors and cancer patients (dated by TCRdb to the early 2020s). The library was made by the immunoSEQ multiplex PCR assay. TCRdb re-hosts the immuneACCESS table, in-frame sequences only. Its copies lack some clones; in the studies checked, an unresolved V gene accounts for under half of them, and the cause for the rest is not known. The sample profile shows 170,000 or so clones; more than 90% of them were found once. Of the sample, just over 2% falls within the top ten clones. The sample comprised blood. Every receptor here comes from a woman aged 40-49 years in good health.

This chain links TRBV4-1 with TRBJ1-4; weak D call: TRBD1 (5 bases). V lost 4 bases to trimming and J lost 5 bases, with 8 bases between them. Germline lookup yields CDR1 MGHRA and CDR2 YSYEKL. The length of the CDR3 is 13 residues. In DNA form, the CDR3 reads TGCGCCAGCAGCCCCGGGGGAAATGAAAAACTGTTTTTT. Its protein is CASSPGGNEKLFF.

The CDR3 nucleotides are TGTGCCAGCATAGGAGGGGCCAACGTCCTGACTTTC. It is translated as CASIGGANVLTF. The V and J genes are TRBV12-3 or TRBV12-4 and TRBJ2-6; no firm D call. CDR3 size: 12 residues. The V and J ends lost 7 bases and 4 bases respectively, with 5 bases between them.

The chain combines TRBV5-6 with TRBJ1-2; no clear D. Trimming removed 4 bases from V and 5 bases from J, with 15 bases in between. The CDR3 spans 14 residues. From germline, CDR1 is SGHDT and CDR2 YYEEEE. CDR3 amino acids: CASSTGDAGYGYTF. CDR3 nucleotide sequence: TGTGCCAGCAGCACGGGAGATGCGGGATATGGCTACACCTTC.

V gene TRBV7-6 combines with J gene TRBJ1-4; 9 bases match TRBD1. Germline V gene data show CDR1 as SGHVS and CDR2 as FNYEAQ. The V and J ends lost 1 base and 8 bases, in that order; junction bases with no gene match: 8. The CDR3 runs to 16 residues. In DNA, the CDR3 is TGTGCCAGCAGCTTAGGATTGGGACAGGGTGTGGAAAAACTGTTTTTT. This gives the protein CASSLGLGQGVEKLFF.

The rearrangement joins TRBV15 to TRBJ2-7; TRBD1 agrees at 8 bases. Germline CDR1 LNHNV, CDR2 YYDKDF (reference sequence). The CDR3 spans 14 residues. Trimming at V came to 6 bases and at J to 2 bases, leaving 6 bases not matched to a gene. As DNA, the CDR3 is TGTGCCACCAGTCCTCGGACAGGGCCCTACGAGCAGTACTTC. Protein product: CATSPRTGPYEQYF.

The rearrangement links TRBV6-6 to TRBJ1-6; 8 nucleotides match TRBD1. The CDR3 sequence is 16 residues long. V shed 4 bases, J shed 9 bases, and the junction held 11 bases outside the gene matches. CDR1 and CDR2 (germline): MNHNY, SVGAGI (reference sequence). The CDR3, as DNA: TGTGCCAGCAGTTCGGCAGGGGGCTTGGGGAGTTCACCCCTCCACTTT. Its translation: CASSSAGGLGSSPLHF.

V usage is TRBV25-1 and J usage is TRBJ1-1; TRBD1 might be the D (6 bases). The CDR3 spans 15 residues. CDR1 is MGHDK and CDR2 is SYGVNS in the germline V gene. V lost 2 bases and J 0 bases, leaving 10 bases between the germline ends. In nucleotides, the CDR3 is TGTGCCAGCAGTGAAGGGGGCGCAGTGAACACTGAAGCTTTCTTT. This gives the protein CASSEGGAVNTEAFF.

This chain uses TRBV20-1 with TRBJ1-2, with D unresolved. The germline V and J ends were trimmed by 3 bases and 8 bases, with 16 bases remaining between them. The CDR3 sequence is 13 residues long. From germline, CDR1 is DFQATT and CDR2 SNEGSKA (reference sequence). The CDR3 DNA sequence: TGCAGTGCTAGTGTTTGGGGAGATAGAGGCTACACCTTC. Translated, it gives CSASVWGDRGYTF.

This sequence joins TRBV5-1 and TRBJ2-5; 9 positions agree with TRBD2. Germline trimming cut 4 bases from V and 2 bases from J; bases unmatched to any gene: 12. CDR1 is SGHRS, CDR2 YFSETQ, per germline. This CDR3 comprises 17 residues. This CDR3 is CASSPGIAGAEQETQYF. The CDR3 DNA follows: TGCGCCAGCAGCCCCGGGATAGCGGGAGCCGAACAAGAGACCCAGTACTTC. Full variable domain (rest looked up from reference TRBV5-1 and TRBJ2-5): KAGVTQTPRYLIKTRGQQVTLSCSPISGHRSVSWYQQTPGQGLQFLFEYFSETQRNKGNFPGRFSGRQFSNSRSEMNVSTLELGDSALYLCASSPGIAGAEQETQYFGPGTRLLVL.